This T cell receptor beta chain was recovered during a study of shared clonotypes between healthy human individuals. Study-level background: Donor ages ranged 18 to 49 years: a couple of women, a few men. CD4 naive and memory got three plates each, CD8 naive two, CD8 memory one.

Findings of the study overall: Naive CD4 clonotypes were shared across several donors at roughly 5%.

Replicate PCRs for sorted subsets used approximately 190 ng DNA; this equaled 25,000 to 30,000 T cell genomes. The data were produced by immunoSEQ multiplex PCR, yet TCRdb's version contains in-frame clones alone and is incomplete. The data contain about 2 million clones, about 94% of them singletons. The germline V gene encodes CDR1 MNHEY and CDR2 SMNVEV (reference sequence). The CDR3 is 15 amino acids. Trimming left V 2 bases short and J 4 bases short, with 15 bases between. On this clone itself: Antigen: not known.

Terminally differentiated effector memory CD45RA+ cells were left out of the naive CD8 fraction, which was CD45RO-negative and positively selected for CCR7. The V call is TRBV27, the J call TRBJ2-7; the D call may be TRBD1 or TRBD2 (6 bases each). The origin of this receptor is a man aged 18 to 29 in good health. Sequenced sample: naive CD8+ T cells sorted from blood. The CDR3, as DNA: TGTGCCAGCAGTTTAAGGGGGGCGACCCCTTACGAGCAGTACTTC. Its protein product is CASSLRGATPYEQYF.